This T cell receptor (beta chain) was sequenced for a study of control samples from healthy donors and cancer patients. Using immunoSEQ multiplex PCR, the repertoire was profiled, and TCRdb retains in-frame clones only, with some absent. The repertoire consists of about 57,000 clones, with approximately 89% occurring once and the leading ten covering about 0.91%. Per germline, CDR1 LNHDA and CDR2 SQIVND (reference sequence). There are 14 residues in the CDR3. Trimming cost V 7 bases and J 7 bases, with 16 bases left between them. This clonotype originated in a man under 40 with colorectal cancer. The sequenced material came from PBMCs. The chain employs TRBV19 and TRBJ1-4; the D is unclear. The CDR3 spells CASTSPERGEKLFF. CDR3 bases: TGTGCCAGTACCTCGCCAGAGCGAGGTGAAAAACTGTTTTTT.